Listed here are 11 T cell receptor beta chains from one sample, sequenced in a study of shared clonotypes between healthy human individuals. TCRdb's copy holds only in-frame clones and misses some; the assay was immunoSEQ multiplex PCR. The sample contains some 500,000 clones, around 96% of which appear only once. Material: naive CD4+ T cells sorted from blood. The subset: CD45RA+ positively selected. All receptors come from a woman aged 25-40 years in good health.

The rearrangement joins TRBV2 to TRBJ1-5, with no clear D. The germline V and J ends were trimmed by 3 bases and 0 bases, with 15 bases remaining between them. Germline CDR1 and CDR2: SNHLY and FYNNEI. The CDR3 extends over 17 amino acids. The chain's CDR3 is CASSDLLRKYSNQPQHF. The CDR3 nucleotides read TGTGCCAGCAGTGATTTGTTGCGAAAATATAGCAATCAGCCCCAGCATTTT.

The gene calls are TRBV19 and TRBJ1-5; D uncertain. V shed 3 bases and J shed 4 bases, with 13 bases lying between them. Germline loops: CDR1 LNHDA, CDR2 SQIVND (reference sequence). This CDR3 has 15 residues. CDR3 nucleotide sequence: TGTGCCAGTAGTATCCCCAGGTCGGGTAATCAGCCCCAGCATTTT. Encoded protein: CASSIPRSGNQPQHF. The full variable domain, completed using reference TRBV19 and TRBJ1-5, is DGGITQSPKYLFRKEGQNVTLSCEQNLNHDAMYWYRQDPGQGLRLIYYSQIVNDFQKGDIAEGYSVSREKKESFPLTVTSAQKNPTAFYLCASSIPRSGNQPQHFGDGTRLSIL.

The chain has TRBV7-9 and TRBJ2-7; tentative D call: TRBD1 (5 bases). Trimming cost V 4 bases and J 11 bases, with 21 bases left between them. The CDR3 runs 14 residues. From germline, CDR1 is SEHNR and CDR2 FQNEAQ (reference sequence). CDR3 in DNA: TGTGCCAGCAGCTCCAACGGCCCCCAGGGCCGGGAGTACTTC. Residues: CASSSNGPQGREYF.

The chain recombines TRBV5-1 with TRBJ2-5; 13 bases align to TRBD2. Losses at the gene ends were 7 bases for V and 2 bases for J; bases not matched to a gene: 8. Germline V gene sequence: CDR1 SGHRS, CDR2 YFSETQ. The CDR3 is 16 amino acids. The CDR3 sequence: CASRPLLAGGQETQYF. The CDR3 region has the DNA TGCGCCAGCCGCCCGCTACTAGCGGGAGGGCAAGAGACCCAGTACTTC.

This clone was counted a single time. This chain connects TRBV5-5 to TRBJ1-2, with 7 bases aligning to TRBD1. Germline V gene data show CDR1 as SGHKS and CDR2 as YYEKEE (reference sequence). V shed 1 base, J shed 2 bases, and the junction held 5 bases outside the gene matches. The CDR3 is 15 residues long. In DNA, the CDR3 is TGTGCCAGCAGCTTGCTAGGGGGCGCGAACTATGGCTACACCTTC. Amino acids: CASSLLGGANYGYTF.

This chain joins TRBV27 and TRBJ2-5; 9 bases are shared with TRBD1. This CDR3 is built from 16 residues. Germline V gives CDR1 MNHEY, CDR2 SMNVEV (reference sequence). With V trimmed by 2 bases and J by 2 bases, 6 bases remained unmatched. CDR3 DNA: TGTGCCAGCAGTTTAGGGACAGGGAGTACTCAAGAGACCCAGTACTTC. This translates into CASSLGTGSTQETQYF.

This clone was detected only once. The rearrangement links TRBV19 to TRBJ1-3; D call uncertain. V shed 3 bases and J shed 1 base, with 16 bases lying between them. The CDR3 loop spans 17 amino acids. The germline V gene has CDR1 LNHDA and CDR2 SQIVND (reference sequence). This CDR3 reads CASSITAALESGNTIYF. Written as DNA, the CDR3 is TGTGCCAGTAGTATCACAGCGGCCCTAGAGTCTGGAAACACCATATATTTT.

The gene calls are TRBV7-9 and TRBJ1-1, with D unresolved. Germline CDR1 is SEHNR and CDR2 is FQNEAQ (reference sequence). Trimming stripped 1 base from V and 0 bases from J, with 9 bases between. The CDR3 loop spans 15 amino acids. CDR3 sequence (DNA): TGTGCCAGCAGCTTAGGAGACCGCATGAACACTGAAGCTTTCTTT. This gives the protein CASSLGDRMNTEAFF.

The chain combines TRBV2 with TRBJ1-1; D is uncertain. V lost 3 bases and J 0 bases, leaving 8 bases between the germline ends. CDR1 is SNHLY and CDR2 is FYNNEI in the germline V gene. The CDR3 runs 14 residues. CDR3 region: CASSERRLNTEAFF. DNA for the CDR3: TGTGCCAGCAGTGAGAGGCGTTTGAACACTGAAGCTTTCTTT.

This chain links TRBV9 with TRBJ1-1, with unresolved D. The ends were cut back, 1 base at V and 6 bases at J, with 19 bases in the middle. Germline lookup yields CDR1 SGDLS and CDR2 YYNGEE. This CDR3 is built from 16 residues. CDR3 protein: CASSVSLGPPIPEAFF. The CDR3 nucleotides read TGTGCCAGCAGCGTATCGTTGGGCCCGCCGATTCCTGAAGCTTTCTTT.

This chain connects TRBV7-6 to TRBJ1-1; D gene ambiguous. In germline, CDR1 is SGHVS, CDR2 FNYEAQ. V lost 7 bases and J 0 bases, leaving 12 bases between the germline ends. There are 14 residues in the CDR3. CDR3 region: CASTLTAMNTEAFF. DNA of the CDR3: TGTGCCAGCACCCTGACGGCCATGAACACTGAAGCTTTCTTT.